Below, 8 T cell receptor beta chains from the same sample are listed, as sequenced in a study of shared clonotypes between healthy human individuals. Some clones are missing from TCRdb's copy, which holds only in-frame ones; the method was immunoSEQ multiplex PCR. The data contain about 730,000 clones, roughly 72% of them singletons. The material sequenced was memory CD4+ T cells sorted from blood. Documented subset: CD45RA-negative fraction. These receptors came from a woman between 25 and 40 years old in good health.

The chain couples TRBV18 to TRBJ2-2; unclear D gene. The ends were cut back, 2 bases at V and 0 bases at J, with 10 bases in the middle. The CDR3 extends over 16 amino acids. The germline CDR1 and CDR2 sequences are KGHSH and LQKENI. The CDR3 sequence: CASSPVAGTNTGELFF. CDR3 sequence (DNA): TGTGCCAGCTCACCAGTCGCAGGAACGAACACCGGGGAGCTGTTTTTT.

V gene TRBV10-3 combines with J gene TRBJ2-1; D perhaps matches TRBD2 (7 bases). Germline CDR1 reads ENHRY; CDR2 reads SYGVKD. Trimming stripped 0 bases from V and 4 bases from J, with 16 bases between. The CDR3 is 17 residues long. The CDR3 coding sequence is TGTGCCATCAGTGAGTCGCTCCGGGGGGCCCTATACAATGAGCAGTTCTTC. Translated: CAISESLRGALYNEQFF.

This clone came up a few times. V is TRBV7-9 and J is TRBJ2-2; D unresolved. Germline CDR1 reads SEHNR; CDR2 reads FQNEAQ (reference sequence). V lost 1 base and J lost 3, with 15 bases in between. CDR3 size: 17 residues. As DNA, the CDR3 is TGTGCCAGCAGCTTAGGAGTCGGCAGGAAGGACACCGGGGAGCTGTTTTTT. Its translation is CASSLGVGRKDTGELFF.

The sample holds one count of this clone. This sequence joins TRBV25-1 and TRBJ2-2; the match to TRBD1 covers 10 bases. V lost 5 bases to trimming and J lost 6 bases; unmatched junction nucleotides: 6. This CDR3 spans 15 amino acids. Germline assignment: CDR1 MGHDK and CDR2 SYGVNS. This CDR3 is CASSRQGAIAGELFF. In DNA, the CDR3 is TGTGCCAGCAGTCGACAGGGGGCGATCGCCGGGGAGCTGTTTTTT.

J is TRBJ2-1 and V is TRBV19; 10 positions agree with TRBD1. The ends lost 5 bases at V and 7 bases at J; junction bases unmatched: 8. The CDR3 loop spans 15 amino acids. Germline assignment: CDR1 LNHDA and CDR2 SQIVND (reference sequence). CDR3: CASSAKGQGKNEQFF. CDR3 DNA sequence: TGTGCCAGTAGTGCCAAGGGACAGGGGAAGAATGAGCAGTTCTTC.

The rearrangement joins TRBV30 to TRBJ2-7; no firm D call. With 3 bases removed from V and 1 base from J, the gap between germline ends came to 7 bases. The germline CDR1 and CDR2 sequences are GTSNPN and SVGIG (reference sequence). This CDR3 contains 12 residues. For the CDR3, the DNA is TGTGCCTGGAGGGGCGGATCCTACGAGCAGTACTTC. Protein product: CAWRGGSYEQYF.

This clone came up a few times. The chain couples TRBV30 to TRBJ1-1; D is unclear. The V and J ends lost 8 bases and 7 bases respectively, with 11 bases between them. This CDR3 contains 10 residues. Per the germline V gene, CDR1 is GTSNPN and CDR2 is SVGIG (reference sequence). CDR3: CAIDAVEAFF. CDR3 coding DNA: TGTGCCATCGACGCCGTTGAAGCTTTCTTT.

In DNA form, the CDR3 reads TGTGCCAGCAGTTTTAGGGGTGCAGGGACGTACAATCAGCCCCAGCATTTT. Translation gives CASSFRGAGTYNQPQHF. The chain combines TRBV28 with TRBJ1-5, with D perhaps matching TRBD1 (5 bases). V was clipped by 3 bases and J by 3 bases, with 18 bases between them. Per the germline V gene, CDR1 is MDHEN and CDR2 is SYDVKM. The CDR3 is made up of 17 amino acids.